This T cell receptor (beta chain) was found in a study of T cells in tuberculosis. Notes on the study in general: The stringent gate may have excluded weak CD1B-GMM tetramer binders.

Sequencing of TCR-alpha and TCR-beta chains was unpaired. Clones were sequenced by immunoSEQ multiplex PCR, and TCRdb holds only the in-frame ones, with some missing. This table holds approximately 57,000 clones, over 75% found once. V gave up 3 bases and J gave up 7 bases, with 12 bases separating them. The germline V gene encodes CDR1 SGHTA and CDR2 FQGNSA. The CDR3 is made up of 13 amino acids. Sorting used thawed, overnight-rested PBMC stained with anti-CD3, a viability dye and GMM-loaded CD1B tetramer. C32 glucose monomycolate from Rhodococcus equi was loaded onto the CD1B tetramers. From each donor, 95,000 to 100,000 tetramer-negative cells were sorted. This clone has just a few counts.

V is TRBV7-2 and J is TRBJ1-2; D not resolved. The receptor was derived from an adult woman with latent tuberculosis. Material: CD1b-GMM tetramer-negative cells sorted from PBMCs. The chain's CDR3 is CASSFLPTPGYTF. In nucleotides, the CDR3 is TGTGCCAGCAGCTTCTTACCGACACCTGGCTACACCTTC.